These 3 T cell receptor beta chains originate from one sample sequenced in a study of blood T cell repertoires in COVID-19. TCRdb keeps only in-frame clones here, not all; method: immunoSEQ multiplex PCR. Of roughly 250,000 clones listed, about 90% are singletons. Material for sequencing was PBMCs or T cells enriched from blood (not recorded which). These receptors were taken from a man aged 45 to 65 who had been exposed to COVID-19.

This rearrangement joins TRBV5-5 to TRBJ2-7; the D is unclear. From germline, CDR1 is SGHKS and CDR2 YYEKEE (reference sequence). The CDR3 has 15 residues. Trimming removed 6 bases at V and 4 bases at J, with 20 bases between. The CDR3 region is CASTARPSDFYEQYF. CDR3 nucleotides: TGTGCCAGCACCGCGCGACCGAGCGACTTTTACGAGCAGTACTTC.

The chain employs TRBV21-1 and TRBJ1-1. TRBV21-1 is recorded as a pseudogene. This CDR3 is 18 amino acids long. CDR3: CASSKVSSSNFSNTEAFF. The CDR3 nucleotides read TGTGCCAGCAGCAAAGTTTCGTCCTCAAACTTCTCGAACACTGAAGCTTTCTTT.

The DNA of the CDR3 is TGTGCCAGCAGCCTTCGGACTAGTTTCGATGAGCAGTTCTTC. Translation: CASSLRTSFDEQFF. The J gene is TRBJ2-1, the V gene TRBV28; 7 bases are shared with TRBD2. The germline V gene encodes CDR1 MDHEN and CDR2 SYDVKM. This CDR3 contains 14 residues. Germline trimming cut 6 bases from V and 8 bases from J; bases unmatched to any gene: 10.